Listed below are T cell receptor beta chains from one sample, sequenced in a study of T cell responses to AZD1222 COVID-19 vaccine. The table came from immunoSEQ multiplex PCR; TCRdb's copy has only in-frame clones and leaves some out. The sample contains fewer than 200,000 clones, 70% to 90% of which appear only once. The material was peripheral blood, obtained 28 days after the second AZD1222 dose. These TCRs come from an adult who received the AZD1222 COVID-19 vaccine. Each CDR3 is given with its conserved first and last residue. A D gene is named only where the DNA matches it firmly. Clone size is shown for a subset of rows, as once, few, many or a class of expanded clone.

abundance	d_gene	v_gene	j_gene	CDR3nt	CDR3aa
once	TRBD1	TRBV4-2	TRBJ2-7	TGTGCCAGCAGCCGAAGGACAGGGCGGAACGAGCAGTACTTC	CASSRRTGRNEQYF
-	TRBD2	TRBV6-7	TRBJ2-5	TGTGCCAGCAGTCCCGGGACTAGCGGGGGGGGAAACCAAGAGACCCAGTACTTC	CASSPGTSGGGNQETQYF
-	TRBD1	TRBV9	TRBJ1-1	TGTGCCAGCAGCGGGACAGGGATGGATACGAACACTGAAGCTTTCTTT	CASSGTGMDTNTEAFF
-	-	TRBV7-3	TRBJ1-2	TGTGCCAGCAGTTTAACCCGGGACCATGGCTACACCTTC	CASSLTRDHGYTF
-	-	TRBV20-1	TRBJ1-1	TGCAGTGGAAGGCCCACTGAAGCTTTCTTT	CSGRPTEAFF
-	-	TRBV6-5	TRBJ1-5	TGTGCCAGCAGCCAAGCCGGGGGTAGCAATCAGCCCCAGCATTTT	CASSQAGGSNQPQHF
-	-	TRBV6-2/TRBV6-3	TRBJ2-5	TGTGCCAGCAGTTACTCAGAGACCTCCCAAGAGACCCAGTACTTC	CASSYSETSQETQYF
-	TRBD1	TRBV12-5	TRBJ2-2	TGTGCTAGTGGTTTGGCCACCGGGACAGCGAACACCGGGGAGCTGTTTTTT	CASGLATGTANTGELFF
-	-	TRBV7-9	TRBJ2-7	TGTGCCAGCAGCTCCATCTCCTACGAGCAGTACTTC	CASSSISYEQYF
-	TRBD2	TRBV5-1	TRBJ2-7	TGCGCCAGCAGCGTAGGACTAGCGAGGGAGCAGTACTTC	CASSVGLAREQYF
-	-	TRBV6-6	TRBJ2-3	TGTGCCAGCAGTTACCCCCATAATCTAGCTCGGATCGGGCAGTATTTT	CASSYPHNLARIGQYF
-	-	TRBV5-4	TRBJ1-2	TGTGCCAGCAGCTTGGCGGGAGCTAACTATGGCTACACCTTC	CASSLAGANYGYTF
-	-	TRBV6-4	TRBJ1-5	TGTGCCAGCAGTGTCGACAGCGGTCAGCCCCAGCATTTT	CASSVDSGQPQHF
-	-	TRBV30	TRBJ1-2	TGTGCCTGGAGTGCAGGGGTTCTCACCTTC	CAWSAGVLTF
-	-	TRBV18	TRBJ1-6	TGTGCCAGCTCCACGCCCGGGGGGGGTTCACCCCTCCACTTT	CASSTPGGGSPLHF
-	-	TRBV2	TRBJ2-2	TGTGCCAGCAGTGGAGGCTACACCGGGGAGCTGTTTTTT	CASSGGYTGELFF
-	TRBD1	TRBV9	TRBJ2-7	TGTGCCAGCAGCGTAGGCGGGACAGGGGGCTGGAACGAGCAGTACTTC	CASSVGGTGGWNEQYF
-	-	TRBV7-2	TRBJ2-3	TGTGCCAGCAGCCAGGAGAGCGGGTTGGTGGATACGCAGTATTTT	CASSQESGLVDTQYF
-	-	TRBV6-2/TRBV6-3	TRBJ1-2	TGTGCCAGCAGTTCCTTGGGGGCTAACTATGGCTACACCTTC	CASSSLGANYGYTF
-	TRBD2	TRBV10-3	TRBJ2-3	TGTGCCACCCAACTGGGGGTAGCGGGGGGGTACACAGATACGCAGTATTTT	CATQLGVAGGYTDTQYF
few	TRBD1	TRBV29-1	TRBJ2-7	TGCAGCGTTGACACAGGGGGCAGTGGGGACGAGCAGTACTTC	CSVDTGGSGDEQYF
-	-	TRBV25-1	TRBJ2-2	TGTGCCAGCAGGGGGGGCCGGACAGGAGCAACCGGGGAGCTGTTTTTT	CASRGGRTGATGELFF
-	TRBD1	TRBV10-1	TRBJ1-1	TGCGCCAGCAGTCGGGACAGGGTCGCTGAAGCTTTCTTT	CASSRDRVAEAFF
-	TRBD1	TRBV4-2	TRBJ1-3	TGTGCCAGCAGCCAAGAGGCCAGGGGGGTCTTTGGAAACACCATATATTTT	CASSQEARGVFGNTIYF
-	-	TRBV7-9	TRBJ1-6	TGTGCCAGCAGCTTAAAGGAGACCCTCCACTTT	CASSLKETLHF
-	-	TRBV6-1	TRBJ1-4	TGTGCCAGCAGTGAGAGCTGGACTAATGAAAAACTGTTTTTT	CASSESWTNEKLFF
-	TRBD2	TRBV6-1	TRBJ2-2	TGTGCCAGCAGTGAAGTAATGGGGGGGTCCGGGGAGCTGTTTTTT	CASSEVMGGSGELFF
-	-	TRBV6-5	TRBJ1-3	TGTGCCAGCAGTTACTCGGGATCGGCTGGAAACACCATATATTTT	CASSYSGSAGNTIYF
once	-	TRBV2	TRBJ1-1	TGTGCCAGCAGTGATTCGACAGTCATGAACACTGAAGCTTTCTTT	CASSDSTVMNTEAFF
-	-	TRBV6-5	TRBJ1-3	TGTGCCAGCAGTTACTCAATTCAGGGGAACACCATATATTTT	CASSYSIQGNTIYF
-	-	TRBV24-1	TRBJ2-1	TGTGCCACCAGTGGCCGAGGGATTGACCGGGGTGAGCAGTTCTTC	CATSGRGIDRGEQFF
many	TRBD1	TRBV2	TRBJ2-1	TGTGCCAGCAGTGGTAGACAGGGGGCTGTGAATGAGCAGTTCTTC	CASSGRQGAVNEQFF
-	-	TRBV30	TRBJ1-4	TGTGCCTGGAGTGTTCCGGTCACAAAAAATGAAAAACTGTTTTTT	CAWSVPVTKNEKLFF
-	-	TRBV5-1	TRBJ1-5	TGCGCCAGCAGCTTAATAGGAGATAGCAATCAGCCCCAGCATTTT	CASSLIGDSNQPQHF
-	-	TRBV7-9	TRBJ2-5	TGTGCCAGCAGCTTAGCCGGAGAGACCCAGTACTTC	CASSLAGETQYF
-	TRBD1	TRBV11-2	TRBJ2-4	TGTGCCAGCAGAATGACAGGGGGCCGCAAAAACATTCAGTACTTC	CASRMTGGRKNIQYF
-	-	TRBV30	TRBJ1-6	TGTGCCTGGACGACCACAGGGAATTCACCCCTCCACTTT	CAWTTTGNSPLHF
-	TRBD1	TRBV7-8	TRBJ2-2	TGTGCCAGCAGCTTAGTACAGGGGGCGCAAACCGGGGAGCTGTTTTTT	CASSLVQGAQTGELFF
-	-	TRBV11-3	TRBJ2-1	TGTGCCAGCAGCCCCGACAGTAGCTCCTACAATGAGCAGTTCTTC	CASSPDSSSYNEQFF
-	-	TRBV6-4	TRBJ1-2	TGTGCCAGCAGTGACTCAGGGACGAATATGGCGGGCTACACCTTC	CASSDSGTNMAGYTF
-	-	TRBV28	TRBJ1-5	TGTGCCAGCAGAAACTCCTTCGGGGGGGGAAGGAATCAGCCCCAGCATTTT	CASRNSFGGGRNQPQHF
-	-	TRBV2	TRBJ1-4	TGTGCCAGCAGCGTTATTACTACTAATGAAAAACTGTTTTTT	CASSVITTNEKLFF
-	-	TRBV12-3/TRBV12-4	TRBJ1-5	TGTGCCAGCAGTTTGGGGTGGAATCAGCCCCAGCATTTT	CASSLGWNQPQHF